A single sample gave rise to the 24 T cell receptor beta chains below, sequenced in a study of prognosis after radiotherapy for stage I lung cancer. With two-round multiplex PCR, TCR beta CDR3 sequences were amplified from genomic DNA. Initially, in first-round PCR, primers specific to each TRBV and TRBJ gene were used. Via MiXCR, TCRdb re-called the multiplex PCR reads, giving one row per CDR3 protein. This table holds approximately 30,000 distinct CDR3 sequences, about 32% found once. The material sequenced was PBMCs, taken before or after stereotactic body radiation therapy (not recorded which). The receptors stem from a donor aged 50 or older with non-small cell lung cancer.

This clonotype was picked up many times. The rearrangement uses TRBV7-9 and TRBJ2-7; no definite D call. The CDR3 contains 11 residues. CDR1 SEHNR and CDR2 FQNEAQ come from the germline V gene (reference sequence). V lost 5 bases to trimming and J lost 6 bases, with 8 bases between them. The CDR3 DNA reads TGTGCCAGCAGCCACATCGGCGAGCAGTACTTC. Encoded protein: CASSHIGEQYF. Full variable domain (remainder filled in from reference TRBV7-9 and TRBJ2-7): DTGVSQNPRHKITKRGQNVTFRCDPISEHNRLYWYRQTLGQGPEFLTYFQNEAQLEKSRLLSDRFSAERPKGSFSTLEIQRTEQGDSAMYLCASSHIGEQYFGPGTRLTVT.

This clonotype was observed at least ten times. The chain uses TRBV2 and TRBJ1-2; D perhaps matches TRBD1 (5 bases). CDR3 length equals 14 residues. Trimming pared 1 base from V and 3 bases from J, leaving 9 bases between. Germline assignment: CDR1 SNHLY and CDR2 FYNNEI. This CDR3 is CASSEGGVDYGYTF. CDR3 bases: TGTGCCAGCAGTGAAGGGGGGGTAGACTATGGCTACACCTTC. Full variable domain (outside the CDR3, taken from reference TRBV2 and TRBJ1-2): EPEVTQTPSHQVTQMGQEVILRCVPISNHLYFYWYRQILGQKVEFLVSFYNNEISEKSEIFDDQFSVERPDGSNFTLKIRSTKLEDSAMYFCASSEGGVDYGYTFGSGTRLTVV.

This clonotype was seen repeatedly, ten times or more. The gene calls are TRBV9 and TRBJ2-6; D not certain. Germline CDR1 and CDR2: SGDLS and YYNGEE. The germline V and J ends were trimmed by 10 bases and 1 base, with 6 bases remaining between them. The CDR3 contains 12 residues. The CDR3 DNA is TGTGCCTCGGCTTCTGGGGCCAACGTCCTGACTTTC. Translating it yields CASASGANVLTF.

The CDR3 reads CASSQEWLAGVQETQYF. In DNA form, the CDR3 reads TGCGCCAGCAGCCAAGAGTGGTTGGCGGGAGTACAAGAGACCCAGTACTTC. This sequence joins TRBV4-1 and TRBJ2-5; 7 bases are a match to TRBD2. V lost 0 bases and J lost 2; bases outside the gene matches: 9. Germline values: CDR1 MGHRA, CDR2 YSYEKL. The CDR3 spans 17 residues.

In its sample, this clonotype was seen many times. The chain combines TRBV7-6 with TRBJ2-6; D is unresolved. V was pared by 0 bases and J by 1 base, with 22 bases between. This CDR3 contains 21 residues. Germline V gene lookup returns CDR1 SGHVS and CDR2 FNYEAQ. CDR3 in amino acids: CASSLAIVRDNLNSGANVLTF. The CDR3 DNA sequence: TGTGCCAGCAGCTTAGCGATTGTCCGCGACAACCTAAATTCTGGGGCCAACGTCCTGACTTTC. Full variable domain (remainder filled in from reference TRBV7-6 and TRBJ2-6): GAGVSQSPRYKVTKRGQDVALRCDPISGHVSLYWYRQALGQGPEFLTYFNYEAQQDKSGLPNDRFSAERPEGSISTLTIQRTEQRDSAMYRCASSLAIVRDNLNSGANVLTFGAGSRLTVL.

This clonotype came up many times. This sequence joins TRBV15 and TRBJ2-5; D is unclear. The CDR3 sequence is 16 residues long. V lost 0 bases to trimming and J lost 5 bases, with 16 bases between them. Germline CDR1 and CDR2: LNHNV and YYDKDF (reference sequence). The CDR3 DNA follows: TGTGCCACCAGCAGAGATGGCCCCCTCACGATGGAGACCCAGTACTTC. Its translation: CATSRDGPLTMETQYF.

The chain employs TRBV12-3 or TRBV12-4 and TRBJ1-3, with D possibly matching TRBD1 (5 bases). CDR3 size: 14 residues. V lost 6 bases and J 7 bases, leaving 16 bases between the germline ends. CDR3 amino acids: CASRLWGAGNTIYF. CDR3 nucleotides: TGTGCCAGCAGGCTCTGGGGCGCGGGGAACACCATATATTTT.

This clonotype appeared many times. The CDR3, as DNA: TGTGCCAGCAGCCAAGATAGGGACCAGCCCCAGCATTTT. It encodes CASSQDRDQPQHF. This chain uses TRBV3-1 with TRBJ1-5; D may be TRBD1 (5 bases). Germline CDR1 LGHDT, CDR2 YNNKEL (reference sequence). CDR3 length: 13 amino acids. V was pared by 0 bases and J by 7 bases, with 7 bases between. Complete variable domain (other parts from reference TRBV3-1 and TRBJ1-5): DTAVSQTPKYLVTQMGNDKSIKCEQNLGHDTMYWYKQDSKKFLKIMFSYNNKELIINETVPNRFSPKSPDKAHLNLHINSLELGDSAVYFCASSQDRDQPQHFGDGTRLSIL.

This clonotype was found many times. V and J are TRBV9 and TRBJ1-1; D uncertain. There are 13 residues in the CDR3. Trimming left V 0 bases short and J 4 bases short, with 7 bases between. CDR1 and CDR2 (germline): SGDLS, YYNGEE. CDR3 sequence reads: CASSVGDTTEAFF. Written as DNA, the CDR3 is TGTGCCAGCAGCGTAGGAGATACCACTGAAGCTTTCTTT.

This clonotype was observed at least ten times. The chain employs TRBV12-3 or TRBV12-4 and TRBJ2-1; TRBD2 aligns across 9 bases. The CDR3 has 16 amino acids. V was pared by 6 bases and J by 7 bases, with 13 bases of the junction left unmatched. CDR3 loop: CASSPPGLASINEQFF. CDR3 DNA: TGTGCCAGCAGCCCTCCGGGACTAGCATCTATAAATGAGCAGTTCTTC.

This clonotype was observed a single time. This chain's CDR3 is CASIEALAYEQYF. CDR3 sequence (DNA): TGTGCCAGCATTGAAGCTTTGGCCTACGAGCAGTACTTC. The chain has TRBV6-4 and TRBJ2-7; unclear D gene. The V end lost 7 bases, the J end lost 2 bases, and 12 bases lay between the germline ends. The CDR3 consists of 13 residues. Germline CDR1 MRHNA, CDR2 SNTAGT.

Details on this clonotype: The junction departs from germline at one end; a sequencing error may be responsible. CDR3: CACSQGTSGRKTDTQYF. In DNA form, the CDR3 reads TGTGCCTGCAGTCAAGGGACTAGCGGGAGGAAGACAGATACGCAGTATTTT. The rearrangement joins TRBV11-2 to TRBJ2-3, with 15 bases lining up with TRBD2. CDR1 SGHAT and CDR2 FQNNGV come from the germline V gene. The CDR3 is made up of 17 amino acids.

This clonotype was found many times. CDR3 in DNA: TGTGCCAGCAGTTTTAGCTCCTACAATGAGCAGTTCTTC. This translates into CASSFSSYNEQFF. This sequence joins TRBV2 and TRBJ2-1; D gene uncertain. CDR1 is SNHLY, CDR2 FYNNEI, per germline. The CDR3 length is 13 residues. The V end lost 5 bases, the J end lost 0 bases, and 5 bases lay between the germline ends.

This rearrangement joins TRBV2 to TRBJ2-1; 7 bases align to TRBD1. In germline, CDR1 is SNHLY, CDR2 FYNNEI. Trimming removed 6 bases from V and 6 bases from J; junction bases left unmatched: 11. The CDR3 totals 15 residues. Here the CDR3 reads CASSGTDSIFNEQFF. CDR3 DNA sequence: TGTGCCAGCAGCGGGACAGATTCAATCTTCAATGAGCAGTTCTTC.

As to this clonotype: Being one base from a much bigger clone, this may be a read error. The chain recombines TRBV20-1 with TRBJ1-2; 7 bases map to TRBD1. The CDR3 loop spans 13 amino acids. Germline V CDR1 and CDR2: DFQATT, SNEGSKA (reference sequence). V trimming: 7 bases; J trimming: 7 bases; junction bases outside the gene matches: 12. CDR3 residues: CSVKTGCSAGYTF. CDR3 DNA sequence: TGCAGTGTTAAGACAGGGTGCTCTGCTGGCTACACCTTC.

There are many counts of this clonotype. This chain uses TRBV28 with TRBJ1-2; D is perhaps TRBD1 (5 bases). V was shortened by 8 bases and J by 2 bases, with 9 bases between the two germline ends. The CDR3 sequence is 12 residues long. Germline values: CDR1 MDHEN, CDR2 SYDVKM. CDR3 sequence (DNA): TGTGCCAGCCGTGAGGGGAACTATGGCTACACCTTC. This codes for CASREGNYGYTF.

This clonotype was observed a few times. The conserved closing phenylalanine or tryptophan is absent in this CDR3, likely reflecting a read error. V is TRBV3-1 and J is TRBJ2-5; D is unresolved. The CDR3 has 14 amino acids. Trimming left V 4 bases short and J 1 base short, with 10 bases between. CDR1 is LGHDT and CDR2 is YNNKEL in the germline V gene (reference sequence). CDR3 region: CASSLTPFQETQYL. CDR3 bases: TGTGCCAGCAGCCTGACCCCCTTCCAAGAGACCCAGTACCTC.

The CDR3 nucleotides read TGCGCCAGCAGCCGAGATCACACACGGACTAGCAGGGATACGCAGTATTTT. This translates into CASSRDHTRTSRDTQYF. V is TRBV5-1 and J is TRBJ2-3; 8 positions match TRBD2. Germline V gives CDR1 SGHRS, CDR2 YFSETQ. The CDR3 spans 17 residues. With 4 bases clipped from V and 6 bases from J, the junction kept 16 bases outside the gene matches.

This clonotype has ten or more counts. The genes are TRBV4-2 and TRBJ2-6, with D tentatively TRBD1 (5 bases). The CDR3 is 15 residues long. Trimming cost V 6 bases and J 1 base, with 10 bases left between them. CDR1 is LGHNA, CDR2 YNFKEQ, per germline. CDR3 bases: TGTGCCAGCAGAGATGACAGATCTGGGGCCAACGTCCTGACTTTC. Amino acid sequence: CASRDDRSGANVLTF.

The rearrangement uses TRBV6-1 and TRBJ2-3, with D perhaps matching TRBD2 (6 bases). The CDR3 loop spans 13 amino acids. Per the germline V gene, CDR1 is MNHNS and CDR2 is SASEGT. The ends were cut back, 6 bases at V and 4 bases at J, with 11 bases in the middle. The CDR3 sequence is CASRLALSDTQYF. The CDR3 DNA follows: TGTGCCAGCAGGCTAGCGTTATCAGATACGCAGTATTTT.

The chain recombines TRBV7-9 with TRBJ2-7; a weak D match, TRBD2 (5 bases). Germline V lookup: CDR1 SEHNR, CDR2 FQNEAQ (reference sequence). V was trimmed by 0 bases and J by 6 bases, leaving 21 bases between them. This CDR3 region has 17 residues. The CDR3 loop reads CASSLAEDDYILSEQYF. The CDR3 nucleotides are TGTGCCAGCAGCTTAGCCGAAGATGACTATATTCTAAGCGAGCAGTACTTC.

This clonotype was found many times. J is TRBJ2-1 and V is TRBV6-1, with D perhaps matching TRBD1 (5 bases). Trimming stripped 6 bases from V and 0 bases from J, with 15 bases between. There are 16 residues in the CDR3. Germline CDR1 MNHNS, CDR2 SASEGT. The CDR3 bases are TGTGCCAGCAGGCGTGGACACCCGGGCTCCTACAATGAGCAGTTCTTC. This gives the protein CASRRGHPGSYNEQFF.

This clonotype showed up many times. V usage is TRBV29-1 and J usage is TRBJ2-2; D tentatively reads TRBD1 or TRBD2 (5 bases each). Per germline, CDR1 SQVTM and CDR2 ANQGSEA. V was cut by 7 bases and J by 6 bases, with 15 bases left in between. This CDR3 region has 13 residues. CDR3 DNA sequence: TGCAGCGGGGGACCCAAAGGGGCCGGGGAGCTGTTTTTT. It codes for CSGGPKGAGELFF.

This clonotype was seen many times. This chain connects TRBV28 to TRBJ1-6, with TRBD1 matching 8 bases. The CDR3 covers 15 residues. Germline-derived CDR1 and CDR2 are MDHEN and SYDVKM. J gave up 7 bases and V 7 bases, and 9 bases lay outside the gene matches. The DNA of the CDR3 is TGTGCCAGCACCTTCCAGACAGGGGCGAATTCACCCCTCCACTTT. The encoded protein is CASTFQTGANSPLHF.